This T cell receptor (beta chain) was obtained from a study of T cell repertoires in cytomegalovirus infection. Study-wide context: Indications came from public TCR beta signatures; they pointed to CMV infection and to a matching HLA type. Study-level findings and limits: Summed public TCR beta family frequency identified CMV carriers bearing the relevant HLA.

TCRdb reprocessed the reads with MiXCR, giving one entry per CDR3 protein. Altogether 150,000 to 200,000 distinct CDR3 sequences are present, 9.5% being singletons, with the ten largest covering about 4.6%. This clonotype has a count of ten or more. The antigen remains unidentified. The sample was PBMCs. The TCR originated in a human donor in good health (CMV status not recorded). Some clones in this sample may be carry-over from other donors' samples.

CDR3 sequence: CASSRTEKTGPQHF. The CDR3 DNA is TGTGCCAGCAGCCGGACGGAGAAGACTGGGCCCCAGCATTTT. The chain carries TRBV7-2 and TRBJ1-5; no clear D gene. The germline V gene has CDR1 SGHTA and CDR2 FQGNSA. The length of the CDR3 is 14 residues. With 5 bases removed from V and 9 bases from J, the gap between germline ends came to 17 bases.